Presented here are 16 T cell receptor beta chains from one specimen sequenced in a study of OX40 agonist ivuxolimab in advanced cancers. Sequencing used immunoSEQ multiplex PCR; TCRdb keeps in-frame clones, though not all of them. The repertoire holds 13,000 or so clones, with approximately 80% as singletons. This specimen consisted of CD4+ or CD8+ T cells sorted from blood, obtained in a trial of the OX40 agonist ivuxolimab. These receptors were collected from an adult with an advanced solid tumor such as melanoma, head and neck, liver or kidney cancer.

The CDR3 is CASSSGGRDRPYTDTQYF. CDR3 nucleotides: TGCGCCAGCAGCTCAGGGGGACGGGACCGACCCTACACAGATACGCAGTATTTT. The chain uses TRBV5-1 and TRBJ2-3, with 7 bases aligning to TRBD1. Germline values: CDR1 SGHRS, CDR2 YFSETQ. Trimming removed 3 bases from V and 2 bases from J; junction bases left unmatched: 15. CDR3 size: 18 residues.

The chain is built from TRBV15 and TRBJ1-1; D unclear. V was trimmed by 2 bases and J by 0 bases, leaving 4 bases between them. Germline V gives CDR1 LNHNV, CDR2 YYDKDF (reference sequence). The length of the CDR3 is 13 residues. CDR3 protein: CATSRTLNTEAFF. For the CDR3, the DNA is TGTGCCACCAGCAGAACCCTGAACACTGAAGCTTTCTTT.

This clone was seen only once. The junction and the germline gene differ at one end; a read error may be behind it. The chain couples TRBV2 to TRBJ2-5, with D perhaps assigned TRBD1 or TRBD2 (5 bases each). Germline CDR1 is SNHLY and CDR2 is FYNNEI. This CDR3 contains 15 residues. The CDR3 spells CASGEGFSPGETQYF. Written as DNA, the CDR3 is TGTGCCAGCGGTGAGGGATTCTCCCCAGGGGAGACCCAGTACTTC.

The chain has TRBV11-3 and TRBJ2-7; the D gene could be TRBD1 or TRBD2 (5 bases each). This CDR3 is built from 12 residues. Between the trimmed V and J ends, which lost 4 bases and 6 bases, there was a span of 10 bases. CDR1 is SGHNT, CDR2 YENEEA, per germline. CDR3 coding DNA: TGTGCCAGCAGCTCGGGACCCAGCGAGCAGTACTTC. Translated: CASSSGPSEQYF.

This chain connects TRBV6-5 to TRBJ1-3; D possibly corresponds to TRBD1 (6 bases). The V end lost 5 bases, the J end lost 3 bases, and 14 bases lay between the germline ends. Germline CDR1 reads MNHEY; CDR2 reads SVGAGI. The CDR3 has 15 amino acids. CDR3 protein: CASSAIQGYGNTIYF. The CDR3 region has the DNA TGTGCCAGCAGTGCCATCCAGGGGTATGGAAACACCATATATTTT.

This rearrangement joins TRBV27 to TRBJ2-1, with D possibly TRBD2 on 6 matching bases. CDR3 length equals 17 residues. Trimming cost V 3 bases and J 2 bases, with 17 bases left between them. Per the germline V gene, CDR1 is MNHEY and CDR2 is SMNVEV (reference sequence). CDR3 region: CASSFRAGTLAYNEQFF. CDR3 DNA: TGTGCCAGCAGTTTCCGGGCCGGGACTTTAGCCTACAATGAGCAGTTCTTC.

This chain connects TRBV14 to TRBJ2-7; TRBD1 matches 9 bases. Germline CDR1 reads SGHDN; CDR2 reads FVKESK. Losses at the gene ends were 5 bases for V and 5 bases for J; bases not matched to a gene: 7. This CDR3 comprises 14 residues. The CDR3 DNA reads TGTGCCAGCAGCGACAGGGGGACCTTCAACGAGCAGTACTTC. Translated, it gives CASSDRGTFNEQYF.

V and J are TRBV5-1 and TRBJ2-5, with 10 bases aligning to TRBD2. Germline assignment: CDR1 SGHRS and CDR2 YFSETQ. CDR3 size: 17 residues. The J segment lost 0 bases and the V segment lost 0 bases, leaving 5 bases of the junction unmatched. CDR3 sequence (DNA): TGCGCCAGCAGCTTGGAGGGACTAGCGCATAACCAAGAGACCCAGTACTTC. This codes for CASSLEGLAHNQETQYF.

The V and J genes are TRBV19 and TRBJ2-5, with D perhaps TRBD1 or TRBD2 (5 bases each). The CDR3 runs to 16 residues. V gave up 5 bases and J gave up 4 bases, with 20 bases separating them. Germline CDR1 reads LNHDA; CDR2 reads SQIVND (reference sequence). The CDR3 DNA reads as TGTGCCAGTAGTTCCCGGGACCTCCGGGGATCAGAGACCCAGTACTTC. Its protein product is CASSSRDLRGSETQYF.

The chain joins TRBV6-1 to TRBJ1-2; D ambiguous. This CDR3 comprises 13 residues. Trimming removed 4 bases at V and 3 bases at J, with 9 bases between. Germline V lookup: CDR1 MNHNS, CDR2 SASEGT. CDR3 region: CASSVQDYYGYTF. The CDR3 DNA reads TGTGCCAGCAGTGTGCAGGATTACTATGGCTACACCTTC.

The chain links TRBV27 to TRBJ2-1; 10 bases agree with TRBD1. From germline, CDR1 is MNHEY and CDR2 SMNVEV (reference sequence). Unmatched junction bases numbered 12, after V lost 6 bases and J lost 10 bases. The CDR3 length is 15 residues. This chain's CDR3 is CASRPGTGVSGEQFF. CDR3 sequence (DNA): TGTGCCAGCAGACCCGGGACAGGGGTGTCGGGAGAGCAGTTCTTC.

This chain uses TRBV7-8 with TRBJ1-2; 9 bases are a match to TRBD1. From germline, CDR1 is SGHVS and CDR2 FQNEAQ. With 7 bases clipped from V and 2 bases from J, the junction kept 5 bases outside the gene matches. CDR3 length: 14 amino acids. The DNA for the CDR3 is TGTGCCAGCACCACGGGACAGGGAAACTATGGCTACACCTTC. It translates to CASTTGQGNYGYTF.

This clone was observed a single time. V is TRBV7-8 and J is TRBJ2-5; tentative D call: TRBD1 (6 bases). The J call may be faulty, since TRBJ2-7 better matches the DNA end. The CDR3 is made up of 14 amino acids. Germline V gene data show CDR1 as SGHVS and CDR2 as FQNEAQ. CDR3 residues: CASSFEPGVYEQYF. The CDR3 DNA sequence: TGTGCCAGCAGCTTCGAGCCAGGGGTCTACGAGCAGTACTTC.

By frequency in the sample, this clone is medium-sized. V gene TRBV2 combines with J gene TRBJ2-1; D gene uncertain. CDR3 length: 13 amino acids. V dropped 8 bases and J dropped 3 bases, with 11 bases sitting between them. CDR1 SNHLY and CDR2 FYNNEI come from the germline V gene. CDR3 amino acids: CASGQFGYNEQFF. The CDR3 DNA is TGTGCCAGCGGGCAGTTCGGCTACAATGAGCAGTTCTTC. Full variable domain (remainder filled in from reference TRBV2 and TRBJ2-1): EPEVTQTPSHQVTQMGQEVILRCVPISNHLYFYWYRQILGQKVEFLVSFYNNEISEKSEIFDDQFSVERPDGSNFTLKIRSTKLEDSAMYFCASGQFGYNEQFFGPGTRLTVL.

The gene calls are TRBV6-1 and TRBJ2-1, with TRBD2 matching over 7 bases. Germline V gene data show CDR1 as MNHNS and CDR2 as SASEGT. Trimming took 0 bases from V and 15 from J; bases not matched to a gene: 2. This CDR3 has 11 amino acids. The CDR3 DNA reads as TGTGCCAGCAGTGAAGCACTAGCGCGGTTCTTC. Protein: CASSEALARFF.

The V and J genes are TRBV11-2 and TRBJ2-3; D is uncertain. The V gene's germline CDR1 is SGHAT and CDR2 FQNNGV. This CDR3 contains 15 residues. V shed 5 bases and J shed 2 bases, with 14 bases lying between them. The CDR3 sequence: CASSKSPTPTDTQYF. CDR3 DNA sequence: TGTGCCAGCAGCAAAAGTCCCACCCCCACAGATACGCAGTATTTT.